Only one count was recorded for the clone carrying this T cell receptor beta chain. In the source study's methods: The assay estimated nucleated cells by amplifying reference gene primers. The table came from immunoSEQ multiplex PCR; TCRdb's copy has only in-frame clones and leaves some out. That table is the source of V, J and clone size, and D and trimming were worked out from the DNA. The sample records roughly 250,000 clones, 75% to 95% being singletons. The CDR3 is made up of 16 amino acids. J was trimmed by 1 base and V by 6 bases; bases with no gene match: 8. The V gene's germline CDR1 is WNHNN and CDR2 SYGVQD (reference sequence). These data belong to a study of blood T cell repertoires in COVID-19.

The genes are TRBV10-1 and TRBJ2-1; TRBD2 matches 8 bases. The specimen was PBMCs or T cells enriched from blood (not recorded which). The origin of this receptor is a woman aged 18 to 35 who had recovered from COVID-19. The CDR3 sequence is CASRSSGSTSYNEQFF. The CDR3 region has the DNA TGCGCCAGCAGGTCTAGCGGGTCGACTTCCTACAATGAGCAGTTCTTC.